The source of this TCR beta chain is a study of blood T cell repertoires in COVID-19. Overall study context: Researchers got acute and convalescent COVID-19 samples from the United States, Italy and Spain.

The method was immunoSEQ multiplex PCR; TCRdb's version includes in-frame clones alone and lacks a portion of them. The sample consists of roughly 150,000 clones, approximately 80% of them appearing once. The CDR3 spans 15 residues. V lost 4 bases to trimming and J lost 6 bases, with 20 bases between them. CDR1 SGHKS and CDR2 YYEKEE come from the germline V gene (reference sequence). For recovered donors of Cohort 3, there were two negative PCRs, clearance, or symptom resolution. This sequence originates from a woman in her forties or fifties who had recovered from COVID-19. The specimen was PBMCs or T cells enriched from blood (not recorded which). V gene TRBV5-5 combines with J gene TRBJ2-7, with a tentative D call TRBD1 (6 bases). CDR3 amino acids: CASSGGERGRPEQYF. For the CDR3, the DNA is TGTGCCAGCAGCGGGGGCGAAAGGGGTAGGCCCGAGCAGTACTTC.